This T cell receptor beta chain was recorded in a study of CXCR3-negative and CXCR3-positive naive CD8 T cells. A remark on this clonotype: The antigen is not known.

This CDR3 is 14 amino acids long. From germline, CDR1 is MNHNY and CDR2 SVGAGI (reference sequence). cDNA libraries for TRB were generated by 5' RACE incorporating UMI labels. TCRdb reanalyzed the 5' RACE reads and collapses them to one entry per CDR3 protein, without DNA. This listing includes several thousand distinct CDR3 sequences. Overall study findings and caveats: With CXCR3 expression partially decreased after cryopreservation, most assays relied on fresh PBMCs. Against CXCR3-negative naive cells, CXCR3-positive naive cells showed more hydrophobic TRB CDR3s.

The rearrangement joins TRBV6-6 to TRBJ2-7; TCRdb calls TRBD1, which cannot be checked without DNA. The receptor comes from a human donor in good health. Some clones in this sample may be carry-over from other donors' samples. The sequenced sample consisted of naive CXCR3+ CD8+ T cells from blood. The subset here: CD45RO-CCR7+CD27+CD95- naive CD8+ T cells expressing CXCR3 (TNR3+). The chain's CDR3 is CASSYSPGHYEQYF.